The next 10 T cell receptor beta chains were all read from a single sample in a study of T-cell reconstitution after alpha-beta-depleted transplantation in children. Unique molecular identifiers were incorporated into the prepared TCRbeta library. TCRdb independently ran MiXCR on the PCR reads; one entry per CDR3 protein. This sample yields 800,000 to 1,000,000 distinct CDR3 sequences, of which about 30% are seen a single time; around 30% belongs to the top ten. The material was PBMCs, mostly from graft donor cells, obtained 360 days after TCRalphabeta/CD19-depleted stem cell transplant. The receptor set was obtained from a boy less than two years old who had a stem cell transplant for SCID, so the T cells may come from the graft donor.

The chain links TRBV7-8 to TRBJ2-3; 8 bases are a match to TRBD1. This CDR3 comprises 16 residues. Germline assignment: CDR1 SGHVS and CDR2 FQNEAQ. V dropped 5 bases and J dropped 0; count of bases not matched to a gene: 7. CDR3 coding DNA: TGTGCCAGCAGCCGCGCGTACAGGGGGAGCACAGATACGCAGTATTTT. Encoded protein: CASSRAYRGSTDTQYF.

This clonotype was recorded a few times. This chain connects TRBV7-9 to TRBJ1-1; D gene ambiguous. V lost 0 bases to trimming and J lost 1 base, with 9 bases between them. From germline, CDR1 is SEHNR and CDR2 FQNEAQ (reference sequence). The CDR3 runs to 15 residues. The CDR3 sequence is CASSLAWRPNTEAFF. The CDR3 DNA reads TGTGCCAGCAGCTTAGCGTGGAGACCGAACACTGAAGCTTTCTTT. The full variable domain, its missing parts supplied by reference TRBV7-9 and TRBJ1-1, is DTGVSQNPRHKITKRGQNVTFRCDPISEHNRLYWYRQTLGQGPEFLTYFQNEAQLEKSRLLSDRFSAERPKGSFSTLEIQRTEQGDSAMYLCASSLAWRPNTEAFFGQGTRLTVV.

The chain links TRBV5-4 to TRBJ2-1; 7 bases are shared with TRBD2. This CDR3 has 15 residues. Per the germline V gene, CDR1 is SGHNT and CDR2 is YYREEE (reference sequence). V shed 2 bases, J shed 4 bases, and the junction held 6 bases outside the gene matches. The CDR3 nucleotides read TGTGCCAGCAGCTTAGCCAAGCGGGAATACAATGAGCAGTTCTTC. This sequence encodes CASSLAKREYNEQFF.

This clonotype was recorded only once. J is TRBJ2-2 and V is TRBV7-2; no definite D call. V was shortened by 5 bases and J by 3 bases, with 10 bases between the two germline ends. This CDR3 contains 14 residues. CDR1 and CDR2 from the germline V gene are SGHTA and FQGNSA. DNA of the CDR3: TGTGCCAGCAGCCGGACCTGGGACACCGGGGAGCTGTTTTTT. This encodes CASSRTWDTGELFF.

The rearrangement links TRBV20-1 to TRBJ2-3; D remains ambiguous. Between the trimmed V and J ends, which lost 0 bases and 6 bases, there was a span of 10 bases. Germline CDR1 is DFQATT and CDR2 is SNEGSKA (reference sequence). CDR3 size: 13 residues. The CDR3 sequence: CSARELLTDTQYF. The CDR3 DNA sequence: TGCAGTGCTAGAGAGCTCCTTACCGATACGCAGTATTTT.

This clonotype was seen only a few times. The genes are TRBV20-1 and TRBJ2-3, with 9 bases aligning to TRBD2. The germline CDR1 and CDR2 sequences are DFQATT and SNEGSKA (reference sequence). This CDR3 has 16 residues. J was trimmed by 2 bases and V by 3 bases; bases with no gene match: 9. CDR3 loop: CSARISGGGLTDTQYF. The DNA of the CDR3 is TGCAGTGCTAGGATTAGCGGGGGTGGTCTCACAGATACGCAGTATTTT.

V gene TRBV28 combines with J gene TRBJ2-3; 8 bases fit TRBD2. The CDR3 totals 18 residues. The junction had 11 bases not matched to a gene; V was cut back by 3 bases and J by 0 bases. The germline CDR1 and CDR2 sequences are MDHEN and SYDVKM. The CDR3 DNA follows: TGTGCCAGCAGTTTGCGGTTGGAAGCGGGGGCTAGCACAGATACGCAGTATTTT. Translated, it gives CASSLRLEAGASTDTQYF.

This clonotype was seen a handful of times. The chain uses TRBV7-2 and TRBJ2-1; TRBD2 is a possible D gene (7 bases). CDR3 size: 15 residues. V shed 2 bases and J shed 7 bases, with 15 bases lying between them. Germline CDR1 reads SGHTA; CDR2 reads FQGNSA. The CDR3 region is CASSLRWGGRNEQFF. The CDR3 bases are TGTGCCAGCAGCTTAAGGTGGGGGGGCCGGAATGAGCAGTTCTTC.

This clonotype came up a few times. The V call is TRBV20-1, the J call TRBJ1-5; 7 bases align to TRBD1. Germline V gene sequence: CDR1 DFQATT, CDR2 SNEGSKA (reference sequence). The J segment lost 6 bases and the V segment lost 4 bases, leaving 9 bases of the junction unmatched. The CDR3 has 14 amino acids. CDR3 nucleotide sequence: TGCAGTGCTACCCGCGGACAGGTTCGTCAGCCCCAGCATTTT. This encodes CSATRGQVRQPQHF.

V is TRBV20-1 and J is TRBJ2-2; D is perhaps TRBD2 (6 bases). CDR3 length: 16 amino acids. The V gene lost 5 bases and the J gene lost 1 base, with 17 bases spanning the gap. Germline V CDR1 and CDR2: DFQATT, SNEGSKA (reference sequence). The CDR3 DNA follows: TGCAGTGCTGTAGTCCCTGCCGGGGGGAACACCGGGGAGCTGTTTTTT. It is translated as CSAVVPAGGNTGELFF.